The rows below give T cell receptor beta chains drawn from one sample of a study of T cell responses to AZD1222 COVID-19 vaccine. Measured with immunoSEQ multiplex PCR; TCRdb has only the in-frame clones, and not every one. Among approximately 100,000 clones listed, about 87% were seen once. Sequencing used peripheral blood, obtained 28 days after the second AZD1222 dose. These receptors were collected from an adult who received the AZD1222 COVID-19 vaccine. CDR3s include the opening cysteine and the closing phenylalanine or tryptophan. The D gene is left open where the match is weak.

TRBJ2-3	TRBV5-4	.	CASSLAGGTDTQYF	TGTGCCAGCAGCCTGGCTGGAGGCACAGATACGCAGTATTTT
TRBJ1-5	TRBV6-5	.	CASSFNSNQPQHF	TGTGCCAGCAGTTTTAATAGCAATCAGCCCCAGCATTTT
TRBJ2-3	TRBV11-2	.	CASSLGRATSTDTQYF	TGTGCCAGCAGCTTAGGCAGGGCTACTAGCACAGATACGCAGTATTTT
TRBJ2-3	TRBV18	.	CASSPIRPWSPDTQYF	TGTGCCAGCTCACCTATTCGCCCATGGTCGCCAGATACGCAGTATTTT
TRBJ1-4	TRBV7-3	.	CASSPPRKGANEKLFF	TGTGCCAGCAGCCCCCCAAGAAAAGGGGCTAATGAAAAACTGTTTTTT
TRBJ1-2	TRBV6-5	.	CASKRGGLYGYTF	TGTGCCAGCAAACGCGGGGGGCTCTATGGCTACACCTTC
TRBJ2-7	TRBV27	TRBD1	CASSLGRGSEQYF	TGTGCCAGCAGTTTAGGCAGGGGGTCCGAGCAGTACTTC
TRBJ1-5	TRBV6-8	TRBD1	CAGNKDRTFTHQAQHF	TGTGCCGGAAATAAGGACAGGACCTTCACTCATCAGGCCCAGCATTTT
TRBJ1-2	TRBV9	.	CASSVGTDLLTAYGYTF	TGTGCCAGCAGCGTAGGGACGGACCTCCTAACCGCCTATGGCTACACCTTC
TRBJ2-3	TRBV5-4	TRBD2	CASSSFSGRLRGGTQYF	TGTGCCAGCAGCTCCTTTAGCGGGAGGCTACGGGGTGGTACGCAGTATTTT
TRBJ2-1	TRBV28	.	CASSLYNEQFF	TGTGCCAGCAGTTTATACAATGAGCAGTTCTTC
TRBJ2-2	TRBV7-2	.	CASSLTHGTGELFF	TGTGCCAGCAGCTTAACCCATGGCACCGGGGAGCTGTTTTTT
TRBJ2-1	TRBV7-8	TRBD1	CASSLTAGQGYNEQFF	TGTGCCAGCAGCTTAACAGCGGGACAGGGATACAATGAGCAGTTCTTC
TRBJ2-2	TRBV9	TRBD1	CASSAQGVGELFF	TGTGCCAGCAGCGCACAGGGGGTAGGGGAGCTGTTTTTT